This T cell receptor (beta chain) was found in a study of control samples from healthy donors and cancer patients. Between the trimmed V and J ends, which lost 3 bases and 0 bases, there was a span of 8 bases. The CDR3 runs 15 residues. From germline, CDR1 is MNHEY and CDR2 SMNVEV (reference sequence). Sequencing was performed with immunoSEQ multiplex PCR; in TCRdb, only in-frame clones are kept and a portion is missing. Here the sample spans fewer than 70,000 clones, 87% being singletons. What was sequenced was PBMCs. The chain carries TRBV27 and TRBJ1-4; D is unresolved. The source is a man in his fifties or sixties with head and neck cancer. The CDR3 sequence: CASSFTASTNEKLFF. The DNA of the CDR3 is TGTGCCAGCAGTTTTACGGCCTCAACTAATGAAAAACTGTTTTTT.